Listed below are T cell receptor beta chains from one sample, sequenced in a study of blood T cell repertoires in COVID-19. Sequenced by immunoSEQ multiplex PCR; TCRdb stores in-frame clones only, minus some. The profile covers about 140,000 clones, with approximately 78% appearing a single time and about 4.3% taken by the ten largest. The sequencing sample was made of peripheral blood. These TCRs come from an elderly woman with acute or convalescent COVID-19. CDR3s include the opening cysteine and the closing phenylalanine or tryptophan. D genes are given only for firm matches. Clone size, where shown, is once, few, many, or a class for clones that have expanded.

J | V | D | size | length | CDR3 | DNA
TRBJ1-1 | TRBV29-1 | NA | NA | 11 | CSATTNTEAFF | TGCAGCGCTACAACGAACACTGAAGCTTTCTTT
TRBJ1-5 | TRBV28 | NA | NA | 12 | CASGGSNQPQHF | TGTGCCAGCGGAGGAAGCAATCAGCCCCAGCATTTT
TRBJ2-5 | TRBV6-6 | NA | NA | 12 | CASALVQETQYF | TGTGCCAGCGCGTTGGTACAAGAGACCCAGTACTTC
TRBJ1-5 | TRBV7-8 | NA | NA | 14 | CASSTTNSNQPQHF | TGTGCCAGCAGCACCACTAATAGCAATCAGCCCCAGCATTTT
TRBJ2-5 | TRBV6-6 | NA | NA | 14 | CASSHWGVQETQYF | TGTGCCAGCAGCCACTGGGGGGTACAAGAGACCCAGTACTTC
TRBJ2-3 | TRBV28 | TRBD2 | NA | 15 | CASSLQRGGRDTQYF | TGTGCCAGCAGCCTACAGCGGGGGGGCAGGGATACGCAGTATTTT
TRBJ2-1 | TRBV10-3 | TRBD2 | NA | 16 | CAINGLAGGTYNEQFF | TGTGCCATCAACGGTCTAGCGGGAGGAACTTACAATGAGCAGTTCTTC
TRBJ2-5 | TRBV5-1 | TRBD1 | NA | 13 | CASSLNRGETQYF | TGCGCCAGCAGCTTGAACAGGGGGGAGACCCAGTACTTC
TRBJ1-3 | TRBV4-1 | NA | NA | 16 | CASSQFRGVSGNTIYF | TGCGCCAGCAGCCAATTTCGCGGGGTCTCTGGAAACACCATATATTTT
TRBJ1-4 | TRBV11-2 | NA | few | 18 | CASSFGPPREATNEKLFF | TGTGCCAGCAGCTTCGGTCCCCCCCGGGAGGCAACTAATGAAAAACTGTTTTTT
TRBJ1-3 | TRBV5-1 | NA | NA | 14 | CASSLAGLGNTIYF | TGCGCCAGCAGCTTGGCGGGATTAGGAAACACCATATATTTT
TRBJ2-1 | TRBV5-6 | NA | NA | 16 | CASAGNLGAYYNEQFF | TGTGCCAGCGCCGGGAACTTGGGGGCTTACTACAATGAGCAGTTCTTC
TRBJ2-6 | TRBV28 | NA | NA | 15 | CASSHDSSGANVLTF | TGTGCCAGCAGTCACGACAGTTCTGGGGCCAACGTCCTGACTTTC
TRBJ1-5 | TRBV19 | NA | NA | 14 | CASSTPGVNQPQHF | TGTGCCAGTAGTACCCCGGGGGTCAATCAGCCCCAGCATTTT
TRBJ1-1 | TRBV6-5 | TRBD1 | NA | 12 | CASREGQGRAFF | TGTGCCAGCAGGGAGGGACAGGGACGGGCTTTCTTT
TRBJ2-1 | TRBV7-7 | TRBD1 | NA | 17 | CASSPFTGVSSYNEQFF | TGTGCCAGCAGCCCATTCACAGGGGTAAGCTCCTACAATGAGCAGTTCTTC
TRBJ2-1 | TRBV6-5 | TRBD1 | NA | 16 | CASSYQTGTGYNEQFF | TGTGCCAGCAGTTATCAGACAGGGACGGGTTACAATGAGCAGTTCTTC
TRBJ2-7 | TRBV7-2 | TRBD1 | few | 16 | CASSPQGTGGFYEQYF | TGTGCCAGCAGTCCCCAAGGGACAGGGGGATTCTACGAGCAGTACTTC
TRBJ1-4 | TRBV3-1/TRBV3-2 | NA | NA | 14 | CASSQGMSGEKLFF | TGTGCCAGCAGCCAAGGAATGTCGGGGGAAAAACTGTTTTTT
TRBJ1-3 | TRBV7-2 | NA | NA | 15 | CASSLEQGSGNTIYF | TGTGCCAGCAGCTTAGAACAGGGCTCTGGAAACACCATATATTTT
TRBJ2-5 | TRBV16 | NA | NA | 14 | CASSLGQIRKTQYF | TGTGCCAGCAGCCTCGGACAGATTCGAAAGACCCAGTACTTC
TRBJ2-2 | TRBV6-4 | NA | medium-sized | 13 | CASSDRSTGELFF | TGTGCCAGCAGTGACCGGAGCACCGGGGAGCTGTTTTTT
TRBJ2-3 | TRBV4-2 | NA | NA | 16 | CASSQEARSGTDTQYF | TGTGCCAGCAGCCAAGAAGCTAGGAGTGGCACAGATACGCAGTATTTT
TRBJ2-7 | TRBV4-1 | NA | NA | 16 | CASSQATTVLSDEQYF | TGCGCCAGCAGCCAAGCGACGACAGTCTTGTCTGACGAGCAGTACTTC
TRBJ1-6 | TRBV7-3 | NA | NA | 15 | CASSLLPGNNSPLHF | TGTGCCAGCAGCTTATTGCCCGGGAATAATTCACCCCTCCACTTT
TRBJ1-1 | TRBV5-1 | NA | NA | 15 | CASSKLTGRGTEAFF | TGCGCCAGCAGCAAACTCACAGGGAGGGGGACTGAAGCTTTCTTT
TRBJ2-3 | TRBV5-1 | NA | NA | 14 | CASNERQRSDTQYF | TGCGCCAGCAATGAAAGACAGAGGTCAGATACGCAGTATTTT
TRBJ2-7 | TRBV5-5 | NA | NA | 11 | CASEGAYEQYF | TGTGCCAGCGAGGGGGCCTACGAGCAGTACTTC
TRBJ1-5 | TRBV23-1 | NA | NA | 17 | CASSQSDGRDSNQPQHF | TGCGCCAGCAGTCAATCTGACGGGAGGGACAGCAATCAGCCCCAGCATTTT
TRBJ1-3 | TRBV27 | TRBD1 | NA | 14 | CASSMGDRGYTIYF | TGTGCCAGCAGCATGGGGGACAGGGGGTACACCATATATTTT
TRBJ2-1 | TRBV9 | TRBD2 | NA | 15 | CASSAPSGSMNEQFF | TGTGCCAGCAGCGCCCCTAGCGGGAGTATGAATGAGCAGTTCTTC
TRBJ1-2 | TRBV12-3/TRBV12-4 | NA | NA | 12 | CASSFGVYGYTF | TGTGCCAGCAGTTTTGGAGTCTATGGCTACACCTTC
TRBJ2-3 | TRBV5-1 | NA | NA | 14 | CASRVRGGTDTQYF | TGCGCCAGCAGGGTGCGCGGTGGCACAGATACGCAGTATTTT
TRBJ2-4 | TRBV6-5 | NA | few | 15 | CASSRGSSAKNIQYF | TGTGCCAGCAGTCGAGGGAGTTCAGCCAAAAACATTCAGTACTTC
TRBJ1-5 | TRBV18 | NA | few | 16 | CASSPPSGEGNQPQHF | TGTGCCAGCTCACCACCGTCAGGGGAAGGCAATCAGCCCCAGCATTTT
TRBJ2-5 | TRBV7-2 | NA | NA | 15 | CASSPELGELQTQYF | TGTGCCAGCAGCCCAGAACTAGGCGAATTGCAGACCCAGTACTTC
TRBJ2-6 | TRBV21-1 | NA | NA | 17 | CASSEDRKETGANVLTF | TGTGCCAGCAGCGAAGACAGGAAGGAGACCGGGGCCAACGTCCTGACTTTC
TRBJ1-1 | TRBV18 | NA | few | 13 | CASSSTGNTEAFF | TGTGCCAGCTCATCCACAGGGAACACTGAAGCTTTCTTT
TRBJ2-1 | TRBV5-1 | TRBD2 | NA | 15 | CASSLGLAGYNEQFF | TGCGCCAGCAGCTTGGGCCTAGCGGGTTACAATGAGCAGTTCTTC
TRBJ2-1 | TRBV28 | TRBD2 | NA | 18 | CANSPFRRLAGANNEQFF | TGTGCCAACTCCCCCTTTCGAAGACTAGCGGGGGCAAACAATGAGCAGTTCTTC
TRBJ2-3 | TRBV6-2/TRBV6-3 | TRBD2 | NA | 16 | CASSPYSGSPPDTQYF | TGTGCCAGCAGTCCCTATAGCGGGTCCCCTCCAGATACGCAGTATTTT
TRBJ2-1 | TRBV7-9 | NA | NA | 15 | CATALVGGTSDEQFF | TGTGCCACCGCCCTGGTGGGCGGGACTTCCGATGAGCAGTTCTTC
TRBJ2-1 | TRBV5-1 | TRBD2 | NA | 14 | CASSFAGVGDEQFF | TGCGCCAGCAGCTTTGCGGGAGTAGGGGATGAGCAGTTCTTC
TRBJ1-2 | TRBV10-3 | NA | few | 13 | CATEQEANYGYTF | TGTGCCACGGAACAGGAAGCTAACTATGGCTACACCTTC
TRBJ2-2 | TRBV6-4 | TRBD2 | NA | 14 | CASSTLAETGELFF | TGTGCCAGCAGTACACTAGCGGAAACCGGGGAGCTGTTTTTT
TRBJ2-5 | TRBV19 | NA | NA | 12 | CASSIPEETQYF | TGTGCCAGTAGTATCCCCGAAGAGACCCAGTACTTC
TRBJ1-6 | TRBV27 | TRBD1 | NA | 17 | CASRKTRGSSYNSPLHF | TGTGCCAGCAGGAAGACCAGGGGGTCCTCCTATAATTCACCCCTCCACTTT
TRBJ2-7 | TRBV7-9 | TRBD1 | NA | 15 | CASSPTGTGVYEQYF | TGTGCCAGCAGTCCTACCGGGACAGGGGTCTACGAGCAGTACTTC
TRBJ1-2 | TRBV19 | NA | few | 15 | CASSIGHNRNYGYTF | TGTGCCAGTAGTATAGGTCATAACAGGAACTATGGCTACACCTTC
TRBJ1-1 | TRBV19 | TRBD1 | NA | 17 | CASSTGQGRRMNTEAFF | TGTGCCAGTAGTACGGGACAGGGGAGGCGGATGAACACTGAAGCTTTCTTT
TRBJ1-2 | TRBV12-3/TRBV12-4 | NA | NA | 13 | CASSLEGFGGYTF | TGTGCCAGCAGTTTAGAGGGGTTTGGTGGCTACACCTTC
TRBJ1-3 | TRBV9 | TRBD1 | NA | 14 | CASSDQGAGNTIYF | TGTGCCAGCAGCGATCAGGGGGCTGGAAACACCATATATTTT
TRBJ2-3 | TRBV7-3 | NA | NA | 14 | CASSWGHHTDTQYF | TGTGCCAGCAGCTGGGGACACCACACAGATACGCAGTATTTT
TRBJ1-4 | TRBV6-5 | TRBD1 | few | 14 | CASSTGGKSEKLFF | TGTGCCAGCAGTACAGGGGGCAAGAGTGAAAAACTGTTTTTT